The T cell receptor beta chain described here comes from a study of cytomegalovirus exposure and HLA in healthy donors. Study in general: Counted in an early data release were approximately 85 million unique TCRs from HLA-typed donors.

Between the trimmed V and J ends, which lost 0 bases and 9 bases, there was a span of 8 bases. The germline V gene has CDR1 SGHRS and CDR2 YFSETQ. The CDR3 covers 12 residues. Overall study results and limits: There were 164 TCR beta chains listed as cytomegalovirus-associated. In a later analysis, at a false discovery rate of 0.05, over 15,000 TCR beta sequences were associated with HLA alleles. The authors later found TCR association rates varying by HLA locus, with DRB1 most and HLA-C fewest.

This clone was picked up one time. Its specificity is unknown. PCR involved 60 Vbeta and 13 Jbeta primers. Sequenced by immunoSEQ multiplex PCR; TCRdb stores in-frame clones only, minus some. Seen here are approximately 180,000 clones, just under 80% observed once, and the top ten hold around 13%. The TCR comes from a woman in her 50s in good health and CMV-seropositive. The sample comprised PBMCs. The gene calls are TRBV5-1 and TRBJ2-3; tentatively, D is TRBD1 (5 bases). The CDR3 is CASSLAAGTQYF. As DNA, the CDR3 is TGCGCCAGCAGCTTGGCGGCAGGGACGCAGTATTTT.